This T cell receptor beta chain comes out of a study of cytomegalovirus exposure and HLA in healthy donors (TCRdb year 2017). Looking at the study overall: The 550 to 750 repertoires of the first cohort and the 120 or so validation repertoires were produced on the same platform, according to a later analysis. The study aimed to test whether signatures of past pathogen exposure could be identified by cataloging public T cell receptors. Besides the first cohort of under 700 subjects, a separate validation cohort made up of 90 to 150 different subjects was used. To predict cytomegalovirus infection status, the study combined high-throughput TCR immunosequencing, statistical association of individual TCRs with disease status, and machine learning. On the study overall, not on this receptor specifically: According to the authors, the approach could potentially be generalized to other disease states and immunological phenotypes. In a later analysis, TCRs clustered in the first cohort were found to also tend to co-occur in the 130 or so validation repertoires, with around 94% of cluster scores above 0. In the study, about 150 TCR beta chains were listed as associated with cytomegalovirus. In vitro tests confirmed that three of the cytomegalovirus-associated TCR beta chains recognize cytomegalovirus antigens. The classifier was reported to diagnose cytomegalovirus status with high specificity and sensitivity in both the original and validation cohorts. While some public TCRs were present in many individuals, most TCR sequences turned up only very rarely across donors. The validation cohort had no HLA typing available for a later analysis, so co-occurrence within that cohort was assessed over all 110 or so repertoires.

With respect to this clone: Its binding antigen is unknown. Nothing much larger sits one base from this clone, and base qualities are not available.

Separate from the approximately 690-subject first cohort, the validation cohort of 95 to 150 subjects was the group to which the donors belonged. Measured from the cysteine to the phenylalanine, the CDR3 is 13 residues long. Only the CDR3 portion is preserved as DNA: 39 bases, with reading frame beginning at the first base. The germline V gene gives CDR1 as MGHRA and CDR2 as YSYEKL. At the junction V is shortened by 11 bases and J by 8 bases, with 21 bases in between. Receptor libraries were prepared by the immunoSEQ multiplex PCR assay. The study's processing was this. A statistical classification framework was developed to diagnose cytomegalovirus status using the catalog of TCR beta chain sequences. TCRdb obtained this table from immuneACCESS and retained in-frame rearrangements with V and J assigned. These tables miss some clones; where compared with another copy, unresolved V genes account for less than half of the shortfall, and the remainder is unexplained. D and trimming were read from the DNA, whereas the V and J calls and clone size are those reported in that table. Within this sample are tens of thousands of clones, with around 85% of them counted one time only. The ten largest clones add up to 20% of the sample.

This receptor was identified in a man aged 18 to 30 in good health and CMV-seropositive. The chain links TRBV4-1 with TRBJ1-2, with no confidently assigned D gene. The specimen was PBMCs. The CDR3 reads as follows: CAEASTADRGYTF. The bases are TGCGCCGAGGCTTCTACAGCGGACCGGGGCTACACCTTC.